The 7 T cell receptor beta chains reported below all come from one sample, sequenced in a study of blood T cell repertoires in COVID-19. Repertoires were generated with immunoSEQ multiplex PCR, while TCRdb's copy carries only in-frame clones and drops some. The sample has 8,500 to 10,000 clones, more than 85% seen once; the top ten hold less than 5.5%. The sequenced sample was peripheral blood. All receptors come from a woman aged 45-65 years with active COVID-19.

The CDR3 reads CASSLRTGVENIQYF. The CDR3 coding sequence is TGTGCCAGCAGCTTGAGGACAGGGGTGGAAAACATTCAGTACTTC. The chain couples TRBV5-4 to TRBJ2-4, with 9 bases that match TRBD1. The CDR3 extends over 15 amino acids. Germline-derived CDR1 and CDR2 are SGHNT and YYREEE (reference sequence). The V segment lost 1 base and the J segment 5 bases; nucleotides outside the gene matches: 4.

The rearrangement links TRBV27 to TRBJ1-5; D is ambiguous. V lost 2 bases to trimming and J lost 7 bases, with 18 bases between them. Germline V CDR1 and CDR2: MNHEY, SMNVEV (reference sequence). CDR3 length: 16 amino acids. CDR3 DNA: TGTGCCAGCAGTTTACGAGCGTTTGAGGGCCGGCAGCCCCAGCATTTT. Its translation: CASSLRAFEGRQPQHF.

This chain's CDR3 is CASSLVWGQGSTGELFF. The CDR3 DNA follows: TGTGCCAGCAGCTTAGTGTGGGGACAGGGGAGCACCGGGGAGCTGTTTTTT. The J gene is TRBJ2-2, the V gene TRBV7-9, with 10 bases matching TRBD1. V was clipped by 1 base and J by 4 bases; unmatched bases: 6. CDR1 is SEHNR and CDR2 is FQNEAQ in the germline V gene (reference sequence). The CDR3 length is 17 residues. The whole variable domain, remainder taken from reference TRBV7-9 and TRBJ2-2, is DTGVSQNPRHKITKRGQNVTFRCDPISEHNRLYWYRQTLGQGPEFLTYFQNEAQLEKSRLLSDRFSAERPKGSFSTLEIQRTEQGDSAMYLCASSLVWGQGSTGELFFGEGSRLTVL.

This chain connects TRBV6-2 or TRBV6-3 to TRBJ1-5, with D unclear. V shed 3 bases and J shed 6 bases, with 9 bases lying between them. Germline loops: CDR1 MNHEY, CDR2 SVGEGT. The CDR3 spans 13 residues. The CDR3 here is CASSYGPVQPQHF. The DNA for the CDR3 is TGTGCCAGCAGTTATGGCCCTGTTCAGCCCCAGCATTTT.

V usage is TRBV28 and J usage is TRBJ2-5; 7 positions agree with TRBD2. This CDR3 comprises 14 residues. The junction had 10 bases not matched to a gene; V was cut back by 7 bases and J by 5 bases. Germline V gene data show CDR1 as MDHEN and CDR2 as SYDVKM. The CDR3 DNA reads TGTGCCAGCACCCCGGGGGGTTCAAGGGAGACCCAGTACTTC. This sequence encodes CASTPGGSRETQYF.

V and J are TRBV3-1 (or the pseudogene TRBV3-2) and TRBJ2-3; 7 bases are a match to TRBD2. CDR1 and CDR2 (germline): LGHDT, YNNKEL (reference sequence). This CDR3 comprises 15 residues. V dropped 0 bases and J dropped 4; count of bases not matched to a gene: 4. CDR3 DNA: TGTGCCAGCAGCCAAGATGGGGGGGTCGCAGATACGCAGTATTTT. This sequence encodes CASSQDGGVADTQYF.

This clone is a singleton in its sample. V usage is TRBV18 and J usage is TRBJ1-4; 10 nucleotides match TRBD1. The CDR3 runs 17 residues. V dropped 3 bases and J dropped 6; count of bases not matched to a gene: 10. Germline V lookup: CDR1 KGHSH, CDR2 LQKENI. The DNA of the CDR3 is TGTGCCAGCTCACCGGCCGAAAGACAGGGGGCCCATGAAAAACTGTTTTTT. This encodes CASSPAERQGAHEKLFF.